This record concerns one TCR beta chain sequence. What it binds is not known. These data originate in a study of shared clonotypes between healthy human individuals. Some clones are missing from TCRdb's copy, which holds only in-frame ones; the method was immunoSEQ multiplex PCR. Altogether approximately 1.9 million clones are present, about 93% being singletons, with the ten largest covering under 2%. CD45RO-negative CD8 cells positively selected for CCR7 made up the naive population, which excluded terminally differentiated effector memory CD45RA+ cells. Germline V gene sequence: CDR1 SEHNR, CDR2 FQNEAQ (reference sequence). Trimming took 1 base from V and 3 from J, leaving 10 bases between them. There are 14 residues in the CDR3. Study-wide findings and caveats: An effect of sequencing depth on clonotype sharing among donors was expected.

This chain links TRBV7-9 with TRBJ2-7; D possibly corresponds to TRBD2 (6 bases). The sequencing input was naive CD8+ T cells from PBMCs. The source is a man aged 18 to 29 in good health. Some clones in this sample may be carry-over from other donors' samples. CDR3 bases: TGTGCCAGCAGCTTAGAACTAGCCTTCTACGAGCAGTACTTC. Protein: CASSLELAFYEQYF.